The 23 T cell receptor beta chains reported below all come from one sample, sequenced in a study of shared clonotypes between healthy human individuals. Sequencing was performed with immunoSEQ multiplex PCR; in TCRdb, only in-frame clones are kept and a portion is missing. The repertoire holds roughly 2.5 million clones, with roughly nine tenths as singletons. Sequencing input: naive CD4+ T cells sorted from blood. Regarding subset: CD45RA+ positively selected. The receptors were gathered from a man aged 18 to 29 in good health.

V is TRBV11-3 and J is TRBJ2-5; 7 bases are shared with TRBD2. Unmatched junction bases numbered 12, after V lost 5 bases and J lost 3 bases. The CDR3 has 16 residues. Germline V gives CDR1 SGHNT, CDR2 YENEEA. For the CDR3, the DNA is TGTGCCAGCAGCCCCGGAGGTTGGGAGGGAGAAGAGACCCAGTACTTC. It is translated as CASSPGGWEGEETQYF.

V usage is TRBV13 and J usage is TRBJ2-3, with D unclear. This CDR3 is 13 amino acids long. From germline, CDR1 is PRHDT and CDR2 FYEKMQ (reference sequence). The germline V and J ends were trimmed by 5 bases and 3 bases, with 9 bases remaining between them. The CDR3 loop reads CASSPRMTDTQYF. The CDR3 nucleotides are TGTGCCAGCAGCCCTCGAATGACAGATACGCAGTATTTT.

This sequence joins TRBV7-9 and TRBJ2-2; no reliable D call. This CDR3 has 12 amino acids. The V end lost 8 bases, the J end lost 7 bases, and 11 bases lay between the germline ends. The germline V gene encodes CDR1 SEHNR and CDR2 FQNEAQ (reference sequence). CDR3 DNA sequence: TGTGCCAGCGCCTCATTAGACGGGGAGCTGTTTTTT. Its protein is CASASLDGELFF.

This clone appeared once. The chain carries TRBV18 and TRBJ1-3; D uncertain. Germline lookup yields CDR1 KGHSH and CDR2 LQKENI. CDR3 length: 12 residues. The germline V and J ends were trimmed by 10 bases and 3 bases, with 10 bases remaining between them. The CDR3 region is CATRAGGNTIYF. DNA for the CDR3: TGTGCCACCCGGGCGGGTGGAAACACCATATATTTT.

The rearrangement joins TRBV11-2 to TRBJ2-5; D unresolved. The CDR3 sequence is 15 residues long. The ends were cut back, 0 bases at V and 2 bases at J, with 10 bases in the middle. The germline V gene has CDR1 SGHAT and CDR2 FQNNGV. The CDR3, as DNA: TGTGCCAGCAGCTTAGATCTGGCAGTTCAAGAGACCCAGTACTTC. As protein: CASSLDLAVQETQYF.

The chain links TRBV9 to TRBJ2-1, with 13 bases aligning to TRBD2. Germline CDR1 SGDLS, CDR2 YYNGEE. CDR3 length: 18 residues. V lost 0 bases, J lost 4 bases, and 7 bases stayed unmatched. In nucleotides, the CDR3 is TGTGCCAGCAGCGTAGCCCATACTAGCGGGGGGGCTTACAATGAGCAGTTCTTC. Residues: CASSVAHTSGGAYNEQFF.

This rearrangement joins TRBV5-4 to TRBJ1-2; 8 bases line up with TRBD1. Per germline, CDR1 SGHNT and CDR2 YYREEE (reference sequence). V was pared by 2 bases and J by 0 bases, with 6 bases of the junction left unmatched. This CDR3 is 16 amino acids long. CDR3 residues: CASSFGQGGTNYGYTF. The CDR3 coding sequence is TGTGCCAGCAGCTTCGGACAGGGCGGGACTAACTATGGCTACACCTTC.

The chain links TRBV6-5 to TRBJ1-2; no definite D call. This CDR3 contains 15 residues. CDR1 and CDR2 (germline): MNHEY, SVGAGI. The germline V and J ends were trimmed by 4 bases and 0 bases, with 12 bases remaining between them. The CDR3 here is CASSLLPISNYGYTF. In DNA, the CDR3 is TGTGCCAGCAGTTTGCTTCCAATTTCTAACTATGGCTACACCTTC.

V is TRBV11-2 and J is TRBJ2-7; possibly TRBD2 for D (5 bases). V was cut by 5 bases and J by 2 bases, with 13 bases left in between. This CDR3 spans 14 amino acids. Germline lookup yields CDR1 SGHAT and CDR2 FQNNGV. The CDR3: CASSPDRGTYEQYF. CDR3 nucleotides: TGTGCCAGCAGCCCAGATCGGGGAACCTACGAGCAGTACTTC. The full variable domain, rest sourced from reference TRBV11-2 and TRBJ2-7, is EAGVAQSPRYKIIEKRQSVAFWCNPISGHATLYWYQQILGQGPKLLIQFQNNGVVDDSQLPKDRFSAERLKGVDSTLKIQPAKLEDSAVYLCASSPDRGTYEQYFGPGTRLTVT.

As DNA, the CDR3 is TGTGCCAGCAGCTTGGTGAGGGACAGGGCATATGGATGGACTGAAGCTTTCTTT. Protein: CASSLVRDRAYGWTEAFF. The chain couples TRBV5-6 to TRBJ1-1, with 9 bases that match TRBD1. CDR1 is SGHDT and CDR2 is YYEEEE in the germline V gene. This CDR3 has 18 amino acids. Trimming cost V 0 bases and J 5 bases; bases outside gene matches: 14.

A few counts support this clone. DNA of the CDR3: TGTGCCAGCAGCCTTGTTATTCGGACTGAAGCTTTCTTT. It translates to CASSLVIRTEAFF. The chain carries TRBV11-2 and TRBJ1-1; D gene ambiguous. This CDR3 has 13 amino acids. The germline V and J ends were trimmed by 5 bases and 5 bases, with 12 bases remaining between them. Germline V gene sequence: CDR1 SGHAT, CDR2 FQNNGV.

The chain uses TRBV4-3 and TRBJ1-1; D is uncertain. Trimming removed 0 bases from V and 5 bases from J, with 13 bases in between. The CDR3 runs to 15 residues. CDR1 is LGHNA, CDR2 YSLEER, per germline. CDR3 protein: CASSQDLRVGTEAFF. CDR3 in DNA: TGCGCCAGCAGCCAAGATCTGAGGGTAGGGACTGAAGCTTTCTTT.

The chain carries TRBV29-1 and TRBJ2-7, with D possibly TRBD1 on 7 matching bases. V was cut by 6 bases and J by 1 base, with 16 bases left in between. Germline-derived CDR1 and CDR2 are SQVTM and ANQGSEA. This CDR3 contains 14 residues. CDR3 in amino acids: CSVQGGGESYEQYF. The CDR3 DNA follows: TGCAGCGTCCAAGGAGGGGGCGAATCCTACGAGCAGTACTTC.

The chain uses TRBV6-1 and TRBJ2-4; 10 positions match TRBD2. This CDR3 region has 18 residues. Germline CDR1 MNHNS, CDR2 SASEGT. With 4 bases clipped from V and 1 base from J, the junction kept 10 bases outside the gene matches. The CDR3 sequence: CASSGTSGTLRAKNIQYF. The CDR3 nucleotides read TGTGCCAGCAGTGGGACTAGCGGCACGTTACGGGCCAAAAACATTCAGTACTTC.

As regards this clone: The same CDR3 arises from other DNA sequences in this sample as well. The chain joins TRBV19 to TRBJ2-7, with 7 bases aligning to TRBD2. The CDR3 contains 14 residues. The germline gives CDR1 LNHDA, CDR2 SQIVND (reference sequence). The V gene end was trimmed by 3 bases and the J gene end by 1 base; junction bases not matched to a gene: 3. CDR3 protein: CASSIGAGSYEQYF. The CDR3 DNA follows: TGTGCCAGTAGTATTGGAGCGGGATCCTACGAGCAGTACTTC.

V and J are TRBV5-8 and TRBJ1-4; possibly TRBD1 for D (6 bases). Trimming removed 3 bases at V and 5 bases at J, with 14 bases between. Germline V lookup: CDR1 SGHTS, CDR2 YDEGEE. The CDR3 extends over 15 amino acids. The CDR3 coding sequence is TGTGCCAGCAGCTCCGGACGGACAGACAATGAAAAACTGTTTTTT. Translating it yields CASSSGRTDNEKLFF.

The chain carries TRBV4-2 and TRBJ2-1, with D unclear. Germline values: CDR1 LGHNA, CDR2 YNFKEQ. V was pared by 0 bases and J by 2 bases, with 11 bases between. The CDR3 totals 16 residues. The chain's CDR3 is CASSQEASNPYNEQFF. The CDR3 DNA reads TGTGCCAGCAGCCAAGAAGCGAGTAACCCCTACAATGAGCAGTTCTTC.

J is TRBJ2-1 and V is TRBV30, with a possible D match to TRBD2 (6 bases). The germline CDR1 and CDR2 sequences are GTSNPN and SVGIG (reference sequence). The CDR3 spans 15 residues. The V and J ends lost 1 base and 0 bases respectively, with 10 bases between them. The CDR3 protein is CAWSGRGLSYNEQFF. In DNA form, the CDR3 reads TGTGCCTGGAGTGGGCGGGGCCTCTCCTACAATGAGCAGTTCTTC.

V usage is TRBV5-1 and J usage is TRBJ2-1; no clear D gene. Germline V lookup: CDR1 SGHRS, CDR2 YFSETQ. The V end was cut by 2 bases, the J end by 1 base, with 13 bases between. The CDR3 has 16 amino acids. The DNA of the CDR3 is TGCGCCAGCAGCTTTGACCCACGTTCTTCCTACAATGAGCAGTTCTTC. This gives the protein CASSFDPRSSYNEQFF.

V usage is TRBV28 and J usage is TRBJ2-7; 8 bases match TRBD1. This CDR3 comprises 14 residues. With V trimmed by 6 bases and J by 3 bases, 7 bases remained unmatched. Germline V lookup: CDR1 MDHEN, CDR2 SYDVKM. In nucleotides, the CDR3 is TGTGCCAGCAGATCCGGGGACAGGAGCTACGAGCAGTACTTC. It yields the protein CASRSGDRSYEQYF.

The chain links TRBV12-2 to TRBJ2-7; the DNA was not used to check the table's D call, TRBD2. TRBV12-2 is deemed a pseudogene. CDR3 length equals 17 residues. The CDR3 sequence is CASRLGGGVRRSYEQYF. In DNA, the CDR3 is TGTGCAAGTCGCTTAGGGGGCGGGGTTCGTAGGTCCTACGAGCAGTACTTC.

This rearrangement joins TRBV9 to TRBJ2-7, with TRBD2 matching 9 bases. This CDR3 region has 15 residues. Germline V gives CDR1 SGDLS, CDR2 YYNGEE. The junction had 4 bases not matched to a gene; V was cut back by 0 bases and J by 3 bases. This CDR3 is CASSVEASGDYEQYF. CDR3 nucleotide sequence: TGTGCCAGCAGCGTAGAGGCTAGCGGGGACTACGAGCAGTACTTC.

The chain combines TRBV5-1 with TRBJ2-2; TRBD2 matches at 12 bases. Germline V gives CDR1 SGHRS, CDR2 YFSETQ. Trimming took 4 bases from V and 6 from J; bases not matched to a gene: 7. The CDR3 loop spans 16 amino acids. In nucleotides, the CDR3 is TGCGCCAGCAGCCCTCTAGCGGGAGGGCCGGCCGGGGAGCTGTTTTTT. As protein: CASSPLAGGPAGELFF.